Sequencing of this T cell receptor beta chain was carried out in a study of graft-versus-host responses after intestinal transplantation. Assay used: immunoSEQ multiplex PCR; TCRdb lists only in-frame clones, some missing. There are approximately 40,000 clones in the sample; 91% occur only once, and approximately 2.3% lies in the top ten. The source of this sequence is a human patient who received an intestinal transplant, so some T cells may come from the graft donor. Sequences were derived from PBMCs, sampled approximately 300 days after intestinal transplant.

The CDR3 is CASSENLSYNEQFF. The DNA of the CDR3 is TGTGCCAGCAGTGAGAACCTCTCCTACAATGAGCAGTTCTTC. The chain has TRBV6-5 and TRBJ2-1; D not certain. The CDR3 is made up of 14 amino acids. Germline CDR1 is MNHEY and CDR2 is SVGAGI. V was pared by 5 bases and J by 0 bases, with 8 bases between.